What follows is one TCR beta chain and its context. Generated by immunoSEQ multiplex PCR, the TCRdb table keeps only in-frame clones and is missing some. The sample has approximately 120,000 clones, 85% to 95% seen once. The entry originates in a study of OX40 agonist ivuxolimab in advanced cancers. Trimming took off 1 base at V and 2 bases at J, with 12 bases between the two ends. The CDR3 spans 16 residues. Germline V CDR1 and CDR2: SGHTA, FQGNSA. The material sequenced was CD4+ or CD8+ T cells sorted from blood, taken in a trial of the OX40 agonist ivuxolimab. V is TRBV7-2 and J is TRBJ1-3, with D possibly matching TRBD1 (6 bases). This clonotype was sampled from an adult with an advanced solid tumor such as melanoma, head and neck, liver or kidney cancer. CDR3 residues: CASSLGVAGAGNTIYF. The CDR3 coding sequence is TGTGCCAGCAGCTTAGGAGTGGCAGGGGCTGGAAACACCATATATTTT. The variable domain in full, completed from reference TRBV7-2 and TRBJ1-3, reads GAGVSQSPSNKVTEKGKDVELRCDPISGHTALYWYRQSLGQGLEFLIYFQGNSAPDKSGLPSDRFSAERTGGSVSTLTIQRTQQEDSAVYLCASSLGVAGAGNTIYFGEGSWLTVV.